The 15 T cell receptor beta chains reported below all come from one sample, sequenced in a study of T cells in Graves' hyperthyroidism and ophthalmopathy. It was RNA transcripts that yielded the amplified TCR beta CDR3 regions. TCR CDR3 underwent first-round RT-PCR with the HTBI primer set. MiXCR, applied by TCRdb to the multiplex PCR reads, yields one record per CDR3 protein. Altogether approximately 600,000 distinct CDR3 sequences are present, about 20% being singletons, with the ten largest covering around a third. Sequencing used blood. The receptor source for this set is a man in his thirties or forties with Graves' ophthalmopathy.

There are a few counts of this clonotype. The rearrangement uses TRBV28 and TRBJ2-7, with 9 bases that match TRBD2. V was clipped by 4 bases and J by 3 bases; unmatched bases: 7. The CDR3 covers 15 residues. Germline CDR1 MDHEN, CDR2 SYDVKM. For the CDR3, the DNA is TGTGCCAGCAGTTCCGCTAGCGGGGAAAACTACGAGCAGTACTTC. Its translation is CASSSASGENYEQYF.

A few counts support this clonotype. The V call is TRBV7-9, the J call TRBJ2-7; D tentatively reads TRBD1 or TRBD2 (6 bases each). The CDR3 sequence is 15 residues long. In germline, CDR1 is SEHNR, CDR2 FQNEAQ (reference sequence). V lost 5 bases, J lost 4 bases, and 18 bases lay in between. The CDR3 DNA follows: TGTGCCAGCAGCACGACTAGGAGGGGGACATACGAGCAGTACTTC. This translates into CASSTTRRGTYEQYF.

This clonotype was recorded many times. V and J are TRBV11-2 and TRBJ2-1; the match to TRBD1 covers 8 bases. Germline assignment: CDR1 SGHAT and CDR2 FQNNGV. The CDR3 is made up of 15 amino acids. With V trimmed by 0 bases and J by 8 bases, 6 bases remained unmatched. CDR3 region: CASSLETGQGHEQFF. Here the CDR3 DNA reads TGTGCCAGCAGCTTAGAGACCGGACAGGGCCATGAGCAGTTCTTC.

V and J are TRBV4-1 and TRBJ2-7; 12 bases are a match to TRBD2. The CDR3 is 18 residues long. The germline CDR1 and CDR2 sequences are MGHRA and YSYEKL. Germline trimming cut 1 base from V and 2 bases from J; bases unmatched to any gene: 9. CDR3 nucleotide sequence: TGCGCCAGCAGCCAAGGTCTGCTAGCGGGAGGGTTAACCTACGAGCAGTACTTC. This encodes CASSQGLLAGGLTYEQYF.

At least ten counts were recorded for this clonotype. The chain couples TRBV28 to TRBJ1-6; D is unclear. The CDR3 covers 17 residues. Germline CDR1 and CDR2: MDHEN and SYDVKM. The germline V and J ends were trimmed by 4 bases and 5 bases, with 18 bases remaining between them. The CDR3 DNA follows: TGTGCCAGCAGTTCTGGAGGGCACCTTCCCGATAATTCACCCCTCCACTTT. Translation: CASSSGGHLPDNSPLHF.

In its sample, this clonotype was seen many times. The chain couples TRBV9 to TRBJ1-5; tentative D call: TRBD1 (6 bases). Trimming pared 3 bases from V and 1 base from J, leaving 11 bases between. CDR1 is SGDLS and CDR2 is YYNGEE in the germline V gene. This CDR3 comprises 15 residues. The CDR3 nucleotides are TGTGCCAGCAGCGCAGGGGTAGGCAGCAATCAGCCCCAGCATTTT. Its protein is CASSAGVGSNQPQHF.

Notes on this clonotype: A much more abundant neighbour one base away suggests this may be a read error. This chain joins TRBV11-3 and TRBJ2-2, with D tentatively TRBD2 (6 bases). The germline V gene has CDR1 SGHNT and CDR2 YENEEA. The CDR3 has 13 residues. The DNA of the CDR3 is TGTGCCAGCAGCACTAGCCGCTCCGGGGAGCTGCTTTTT. This sequence encodes CASSTSRSGELLF.

This clonotype was found many times. This CDR3 reads CASSPQSNQPQHF. The CDR3 DNA is TGTGCCAGCAGCCCACAGAGCAATCAGCCCCAGCATTTT. This chain joins TRBV14 and TRBJ1-5; D gene unclear. CDR3 size: 13 residues. V dropped 4 bases and J dropped 1 base, with 5 bases sitting between them. Germline-derived CDR1 and CDR2 are SGHDN and FVKESK. Complete variable domain (other parts from reference TRBV14 and TRBJ1-5): EAGVTQFPSHSVIEKGQTVTLRCDPISGHDNLYWYRRVMGKEIKFLLHFVKESKQDESGMPNNRFLAERTGGTYSTLKVQPAELEDSGVYFCASSPQSNQPQHFGDGTRLSIL.

The table lists this clonotype with many counts. This chain's CDR3 is CASSQDETLVRYEQYF. CDR3 in DNA: TGTGCCAGCAGCCAAGATGAGACCCTTGTCAGATACGAGCAGTACTTC. V usage is TRBV3-1 and J usage is TRBJ2-7; D remains unclear. Germline V gene sequence: CDR1 LGHDT, CDR2 YNNKEL (reference sequence). The CDR3 covers 16 residues. V lost 0 bases and J 4 bases, leaving 16 bases between the germline ends.

The CDR3: CASTPPGLNQPQHF. The CDR3 bases are TGTGCCAGCACTCCTCCGGGCCTCAATCAGCCCCAGCATTTT. This chain connects TRBV6-2 or TRBV6-3 to TRBJ1-5; D gene unclear. V lost 7 bases, J lost 3 bases, and 13 bases lay in between. CDR1 and CDR2 from the germline V gene are MNHEY and SVGEGT. The CDR3 is 14 amino acids.

The rearrangement links TRBV7-8 to TRBJ1-5; D possibly corresponds to TRBD1 (5 bases). V shed 7 bases and J shed 0 bases, with 13 bases lying between them. Germline CDR1 and CDR2: SGHVS and FQNEAQ. This CDR3 has 15 amino acids. CDR3 nucleotide sequence: TGTGCCAGCAACACAGGTCCTTATAGCAATCAGCCCCAGCATTTT. Translation gives CASNTGPYSNQPQHF.

The chain links TRBV28 to TRBJ1-2; maybe TRBD1 (5 bases). The CDR3 has 15 amino acids. Germline V gene data show CDR1 as MDHEN and CDR2 as SYDVKM. V was trimmed by 7 bases and J by 7 bases, leaving 22 bases between them. The chain's CDR3 is CASTEMGGGFRGYTF. Here the CDR3 DNA reads TGTGCCAGCACGGAGATGGGGGGGGGATTTCGTGGCTACACCTTC.

J is TRBJ2-5 and V is TRBV20-1; 8 nucleotides align to TRBD2. Germline values: CDR1 DFQATT, CDR2 SNEGSKA (reference sequence). CDR3 length: 15 residues. The V segment lost 5 bases and the J segment 5 bases; nucleotides outside the gene matches: 13. Here the CDR3 DNA reads TGCAGTGCTGTACCGACTAGCGCAGAGATCGAGACCCAGTACTTC. Translated: CSAVPTSAEIETQYF.

This clonotype was counted at least ten times. The rearrangement joins TRBV6-2 or TRBV6-3 to TRBJ2-5, with 9 nucleotides matching TRBD2. V trimming: 6 bases; J trimming: 2 bases; junction bases outside the gene matches: 4. CDR1 is MNHEY and CDR2 is SVGEGT in the germline V gene. The CDR3 has 14 residues. The CDR3 sequence: CASRPSGIQETQYF. The CDR3 DNA reads TGTGCCAGCAGACCTAGCGGGATTCAAGAGACCCAGTACTTC.

This clonotype was observed a few times. The genes are TRBV2 and TRBJ1-2, with 8 bases aligning to TRBD1. Germline values: CDR1 SNHLY, CDR2 FYNNEI. CDR3 size: 12 residues. The ends lost 10 bases at V and 4 bases at J; junction bases unmatched: 5. This CDR3 is CATPDRVYGYTF. The CDR3 coding sequence is TGTGCCACCCCGGACAGGGTCTATGGCTACACCTTC.